Shown below are 13 T cell receptor beta chains from a single sample sequenced in a study of regulatory T cells in long-lasting Graves disease. CDR3 regions were amplified by Arm-PCR using iRepertoire HTBI primers to build TCR beta libraries. TCRdb re-called the multiplex PCR reads with MiXCR, one entry per CDR3 protein. The data contain fewer than 400,000 distinct CDR3 sequences, over 15% of them singletons. Sample time point: newly diagnosed GD, antithyroid drugs for less than 3 months. The TCR library was made from RNA that had been extracted from PBMCs in TRIzol. The sample here was peripheral blood mononuclear cells (PBMCs), taken at new diagnosis, from a patient treated with antithyroid drugs. The source of these receptors is a female donor with Graves disease.

This clonotype appeared a few times. The chain couples TRBV19 to TRBJ2-3, with TRBD2 identical over 12 bases. V gave up 3 bases and J gave up 0 bases; unmatched junction bases: 10. Germline assignment: CDR1 LNHDA and CDR2 SQIVND (reference sequence). The CDR3 totals 19 residues. Written as DNA, the CDR3 is TGTGCCAGTAGTATGGGACTAGCGGGCCTTTTCCCTAGCACAGATACGCAGTATTTT. Amino acids: CASSMGLAGLFPSTDTQYF. The variable domain in full, completed from reference TRBV19 and TRBJ2-3, reads DGGITQSPKYLFRKEGQNVTLSCEQNLNHDAMYWYRQDPGQGLRLIYYSQIVNDFQKGDIAEGYSVSREKKESFPLTVTSAQKNPTAFYLCASSMGLAGLFPSTDTQYFGPGTRLTVL.

This clonotype was detected a few times. V gene TRBV19 combines with J gene TRBJ2-5, with D possibly matching TRBD2 (5 bases). Germline V lookup: CDR1 LNHDA, CDR2 SQIVND (reference sequence). V was trimmed by 4 bases and J by 6 bases, leaving 15 bases between them. The CDR3 has 14 residues. This CDR3 is CASSTIGRGKTQYF. Written as DNA, the CDR3 is TGTGCCAGTAGTACTATAGGGAGAGGGAAGACCCAGTACTTC.

The gene calls are TRBV2 and TRBJ2-1; no clear D. V was pared by 8 bases and J by 5 bases, with 7 bases between. The CDR3 extends over 11 amino acids. Germline-derived CDR1 and CDR2 are SNHLY and FYNNEI. The CDR3 region is CASGENNEQFF. The CDR3 nucleotides read TGTGCCAGCGGGGAAAACAATGAGCAGTTCTTC.

In this sample, this clonotype turned up many times. This chain links TRBV20-1 with TRBJ2-7; 7 positions agree with TRBD2. The V gene's germline CDR1 is DFQATT and CDR2 SNEGSKA (reference sequence). The CDR3 is 16 amino acids. The trim removed 3 bases at V and 0 bases at J, leaving 11 bases unmatched. CDR3 sequence (DNA): TGCAGTGCTAGCCCCTCCGGACTAGACCTCTCCTACGAGCAGTACTTC. Its translation is CSASPSGLDLSYEQYF.

This clonotype was recorded at least ten times. The chain recombines TRBV13 with TRBJ1-1; D perhaps matches TRBD1 (5 bases). Between the trimmed V and J ends, which lost 0 bases and 1 base, there was a span of 9 bases. The CDR3 loop spans 15 amino acids. Germline V CDR1 and CDR2: PRHDT, FYEKMQ (reference sequence). The CDR3: CASSLGRGGNTEAFF. In nucleotides, the CDR3 is TGTGCCAGCAGCTTAGGTCGGGGGGGGAACACTGAAGCTTTCTTT.

On this clonotype: The likely explanation is a read error, given a far larger clone one base away. The gene calls are TRBV24-1 and TRBJ2-1; 9 bases align to TRBD2. CDR3 length: 13 amino acids. Germline V CDR1 and CDR2: KGHDR, SFDVKD. The ends lost 5 bases at V and 13 bases at J; junction bases unmatched: 8. CDR3 loop: CATSGLAGETQFF. The DNA of the CDR3 is TGTGCCACCAGTGGATTAGCGGGAGAGACCCAGTTCTTC.

Turning to this clonotype: A much bigger clone sits one base away, suggesting this may be a read error. V usage is TRBV6-9 and J usage is TRBJ1-1; 8 positions match TRBD1. This CDR3 region has 17 residues. CDR1 MNHGY and CDR2 SVAAGI come from the germline V gene. This CDR3 is CASSYGGTGQFDTEALF. CDR3 coding DNA: TGTGCCAGCAGTTACGGAGGGACAGGACAATTTGACACTGAAGCTTTATTT.

This clonotype was seen repeatedly, ten times or more. The V and J genes are TRBV27 and TRBJ2-3, with D possibly called TRBD1 or TRBD2 (5 bases each). V shed 6 bases and J shed 0 bases, with 10 bases lying between them. The CDR3 sequence is 14 residues long. Germline-derived CDR1 and CDR2 are MNHEY and SMNVEV (reference sequence). CDR3 residues: CASRMGPSTDTQYF. The CDR3, as DNA: TGTGCCAGCAGAATGGGACCTAGCACAGATACGCAGTATTTT.

A single count supports this clonotype. The rearrangement uses TRBV19 and TRBJ2-4; D may be TRBD1 (5 bases). Germline assignment: CDR1 LNHDA and CDR2 SQIVND (reference sequence). The CDR3 spans 13 residues. With 7 bases removed from V and 13 bases from J, the gap between germline ends came to 20 bases. CDR3 protein: CASMGRWYNEQYF. CDR3 bases: TGTGCCAGTATGGGGCGGTGGTACAATGAGCAGTACTTC.

At least ten counts were recorded for this clonotype. The CDR3 coding sequence is TGTGCCATCAGTAACAGCTCCTACGAGCAGTACTTC. This gives the protein CAISNSSYEQYF. The chain recombines TRBV10-3 with TRBJ2-7; unclear D gene. The germline V gene has CDR1 ENHRY and CDR2 SYGVKD. This CDR3 spans 12 amino acids. V was clipped by 5 bases and J by 0 bases, with 5 bases between them.

This clonotype has at least ten counts. The chain uses TRBV30 and TRBJ2-3; the D is unclear. Germline values: CDR1 GTSNPN, CDR2 SVGIG (reference sequence). CDR3 length: 11 amino acids. The V end lost 5 bases, the J end lost 4 bases, and 7 bases lay between the germline ends. The CDR3 coding sequence is TGTGCCTGGTCGAACTCAGATACGCAGTATTTT. This encodes CAWSNSDTQYF.

Ten or more counts support this clonotype. The genes are TRBV5-6 and TRBJ2-4, with 10 nucleotides matching TRBD2. Germline-derived CDR1 and CDR2 are SGHDT and YYEEEE. CDR3 length: 15 amino acids. V shed 5 bases and J 8 bases; nucleotides not matched to a gene: 10. CDR3: CASSSGTSVSDIQYF. The CDR3 DNA reads TGTGCCAGCAGTTCCGGGACTAGCGTGTCGGACATTCAGTACTTC.

This clonotype was recorded many times. V usage is TRBV20-1 and J usage is TRBJ2-7, with 7 bases lining up with TRBD2. Germline assignment: CDR1 DFQATT and CDR2 SNEGSKA (reference sequence). The V gene end was trimmed by 2 bases and the J gene end by 0 bases; junction bases not matched to a gene: 4. This CDR3 region has 14 residues. The CDR3 DNA reads as TGCAGTGCTAGACCGGGACTAACCTCCTACGAGCAGTACTTC. This encodes CSARPGLTSYEQYF.